This entry lists 18 T cell receptor beta chains sequenced from one sample in a study of blood T cells in healthy people across ages. The use of a sample-barcoded 5' primer and a J-beta primer mix characterized a second PCR of about 6 to 11 cycles. In TCRdb, the 5' RACE reads were re-called with MiXCR into one record per CDR3 protein. The table includes more than 800,000 distinct CDR3 sequences, more than 25% detected once. Sequencing used blood. Receptors were obtained from a woman at least 80 years old in good health.

V usage is TRBV12-3 or TRBV12-4 and J usage is TRBJ1-5; a weak D match, TRBD1 (5 bases). The V gene lost 2 bases and the J gene lost 6 bases, with 11 bases spanning the gap. The length of the CDR3 is 14 residues. CDR3 bases: TGTGCCAGCAGTTTAACGGCAGGGACTCAGCCCCAGCATTTT. Protein product: CASSLTAGTQPQHF.

This chain joins TRBV20-1 and TRBJ2-3; perhaps TRBD2 as D (7 bases). V shed 0 bases and J shed 1 base, with 11 bases lying between them. The CDR3 runs to 15 residues. The germline CDR1 and CDR2 sequences are DFQATT and SNEGSKA (reference sequence). CDR3 protein: CSAREAGGRTDTQYF. Here the CDR3 DNA reads TGCAGTGCTAGAGAGGCCGGGGGGCGCACAGATACGCAGTATTTT.

There are many counts of this clonotype. The J gene is TRBJ1-2, the V gene TRBV6-2 or TRBV6-3; D not certain. Trimming took 8 bases from V and 2 from J, leaving 18 bases between them. This CDR3 has 15 amino acids. Germline CDR1 and CDR2: MNHEY and SVGEGT. The CDR3 spells CASLLRNTKNYGYTF. The DNA of the CDR3 is TGTGCCAGCCTCCTCCGGAACACCAAAAACTATGGCTACACCTTC.

This clonotype showed up many times. The rearrangement joins TRBV20-1 to TRBJ1-2; 9 bases align to TRBD1. Germline V lookup: CDR1 DFQATT, CDR2 SNEGSKA (reference sequence). The CDR3 is 13 residues long. The trim removed 0 bases at V and 8 bases at J, leaving 4 bases unmatched. CDR3 nucleotides: TGCAGTGCTAGAGATGGGACAGGGCGAGGCTACACCTTC. It encodes CSARDGTGRGYTF.

There are many counts of this clonotype. This chain links TRBV29-1 with TRBJ2-7, with D possibly TRBD1 on 6 matching bases. The length of the CDR3 is 14 residues. Germline CDR1 reads SQVTM; CDR2 reads ANQGSEA. With 3 bases removed from V and 2 bases from J, the gap between germline ends came to 14 bases. CDR3 protein: CSVEPYRAAYEQYF. The CDR3 nucleotides are TGCAGCGTTGAGCCCTACAGGGCTGCCTACGAGCAGTACTTC.

This clonotype was detected ten times or more. The chain uses TRBV6-2 or TRBV6-3 and TRBJ2-1; D possibly corresponds to TRBD1 (6 bases). This CDR3 is built from 15 residues. CDR1 is MNHEY and CDR2 is SVGEGT in the germline V gene. Trimming removed 4 bases from V and 6 bases from J, with 16 bases in between. CDR3 bases: TGTGCCAGCAGTTGGGGGCAGGGGCCGTTCAATGAGCAGTTCTTC. Encoded protein: CASSWGQGPFNEQFF.

This clonotype was picked up many times. The CDR3: CSARAEFGVSSRYEQYF. The CDR3 DNA sequence: TGCAGTGCTAGAGCTGAATTTGGGGTTTCAAGTCGTTACGAGCAGTACTTC. This chain links TRBV20-1 with TRBJ2-7; D remains unclear. The CDR3 has 17 amino acids. V shed 1 base and J shed 4 bases, with 23 bases lying between them. Germline CDR1 and CDR2: DFQATT and SNEGSKA (reference sequence).

This clonotype was seen more than once but under ten times. The chain employs TRBV5-1 and TRBJ2-2; maybe TRBD1 (6 bases). Deletions cut 0 bases from V and 6 bases from J, with 12 bases between. Germline lookup yields CDR1 SGHRS and CDR2 YFSETQ. This CDR3 spans 15 amino acids. The CDR3 DNA sequence: TGCGCCAGCAGCTTGGGACAGGAGGTGGCCGGGGAGCTGTTTTTT. Encoded protein: CASSLGQEVAGELFF.

The sample holds many counts of this clonotype. The V gene is TRBV14, the J gene TRBJ2-4; no clear D. Trimming removed 4 bases from V and 1 base from J, with 11 bases in between. In germline, CDR1 is SGHDN, CDR2 FVKESK. This CDR3 is built from 15 residues. CDR3 loop: CASSPHPGAKNIQYF. The CDR3 DNA reads TGTGCCAGCAGCCCCCATCCAGGCGCCAAAAACATTCAGTACTTC.

The chain combines TRBV20-1 with TRBJ1-3; D gene unclear. Germline CDR1 is DFQATT and CDR2 is SNEGSKA (reference sequence). Trimming stripped 3 bases from V and 3 bases from J, with 6 bases between. The CDR3 is 12 amino acids. This chain's CDR3 is CSARLDGNTIYF. CDR3 coding DNA: TGCAGTGCTAGGCTGGATGGAAACACCATATATTTT.

This rearrangement joins TRBV4-2 to TRBJ2-1; TRBD2 agrees at 11 bases. The CDR3 has 17 residues. Germline-derived CDR1 and CDR2 are LGHNA and YNFKEQ. The V and J ends lost 1 base and 7 bases, in that order; junction bases with no gene match: 9. The CDR3 is CASSQGVSGGAGNEQFF. CDR3 coding DNA: TGTGCCAGCAGCCAAGGGGTTAGCGGGGGGGCGGGGAATGAGCAGTTCTTC.

Many counts were recorded for this clonotype. The rearrangement joins TRBV6-1 to TRBJ2-3; 7 bases agree with TRBD1. CDR1 is MNHNS, CDR2 SASEGT, per germline. V was clipped by 2 bases and J by 0 bases; unmatched bases: 2. The CDR3 is made up of 15 amino acids. Here the CDR3 reads CASSERTGSTDTQYF. The CDR3 DNA sequence: TGTGCCAGCAGTGAAAGGACAGGCAGCACAGATACGCAGTATTTT.

The table lists this clonotype with a few counts. This clone may be a read error of a much larger clone one base away. V is TRBV12-3 or TRBV12-4 and J is TRBJ2-5; TRBD2 matches at 10 bases. Trimming took 7 bases from V and 11 from J; bases not matched to a gene: 13. The CDR3 has 14 amino acids. CDR3 sequence reads: CASIPSGGYNEQYF. Written as DNA, the CDR3 is TGTGCCAGCATCCCTAGCGGGGGCTACAATGAGCAGTACTTC.

This chain connects TRBV7-2 to TRBJ2-1, with 12 positions matching TRBD2. Germline loops: CDR1 SGHTA, CDR2 FQGNSA. The length of the CDR3 is 19 residues. J gave up 0 bases and V 6 bases, and 12 bases lay outside the gene matches. DNA of the CDR3: TGTGCCAGCAGACAACCGGGACTAGCGGGTTTTAGCTCCTACAATGAGCAGTTCTTC. This gives the protein CASRQPGLAGFSSYNEQFF.

Worth noting for this clonotype: The junction differs from germline at one of its ends, possibly a read error. The chain has TRBV9 and TRBJ2-1, with 14 bases matching TRBD2. CDR1 is SGDLS and CDR2 is YYNGEE in the germline V gene. This CDR3 has 16 residues. CDR3 in DNA: TGTGCCAGCAGCGCCAGACTAGCGGGGGGGAACAATGAGCAGGTCTTC. This translates into CASSARLAGGNNEQVF.

This clonotype was observed at least ten times. V is TRBV6-5 and J is TRBJ2-3, with 7 bases identical to TRBD1. CDR3 length: 13 amino acids. Germline V CDR1 and CDR2: MNHEY, SVGAGI. Unmatched junction bases numbered 9, after V lost 6 bases and J lost 9 bases. DNA for the CDR3: TGTGCCAGCAGCCCCGACAGGGCGAAGACGCAGTATTTT. Amino acid sequence: CASSPDRAKTQYF.

This clonotype was picked up many times. V and J are TRBV5-1 and TRBJ1-1, with 8 positions matching TRBD1. Per the germline V gene, CDR1 is SGHRS and CDR2 is YFSETQ. Trimming at V came to 4 bases and at J to 0 bases, leaving 11 bases not matched to a gene. This CDR3 has 17 residues. The CDR3 spells CASSRPGTGILNTEAFF. DNA for the CDR3: TGCGCCAGCAGCCGGCCCGGGACAGGAATCTTGAACACTGAAGCTTTCTTT.

This clonotype was seen a few times. The gene calls are TRBV7-2 and TRBJ1-6; TRBD1 aligns across 9 bases. Per germline, CDR1 SGHTA and CDR2 FQGNSA. The CDR3 has 18 amino acids. The V gene end was trimmed by 4 bases and the J gene end by 9 bases; junction bases not matched to a gene: 16. CDR3 sequence reads: CASSSAKWDRVLSSPLHF. Here the CDR3 DNA reads TGTGCCAGCAGCTCCGCGAAGTGGGACAGGGTGTTGAGTTCACCCCTCCACTTT.